Listed below are T cell receptor beta chains from one sample, sequenced in a study of ipilimumab plus nivolumab after autologous stem cell transplantation. The table came from immunoSEQ multiplex PCR; TCRdb's copy has only in-frame clones and leaves some out. In the table there are approximately 6,000 clones, over 75% of which are singletons. Material: PBMCs, obtained in a trial of ipilimumab plus nivolumab as post-transplant consolidation. These receptors came from a female donor with multiple myeloma. Both conserved end residues are part of each CDR3. D genes are given only for firm matches. Some rows mark clone size as missing; the rest say once, few, many or name a class of expanded clone.

length,J,V,D,size,CDR3,DNA
15,TRBJ1-3,TRBV15,.,.,CATSMGPNSGNTIYF,TGTGCCACCAGCATGGGACCGAACTCTGGAAACACCATATATTTT
14,TRBJ2-7,TRBV28,.,.,CASSTTRRVSDPYF,TGTGCCAGCAGCACCACTAGGCGGGTATCCGATCCGTACTTC
14,TRBJ2-2,TRBV5-1,.,once,CASSLIQGPGELFF,TGCGCCAGCAGCTTAATTCAGGGGCCCGGGGAGCTGTTTTTT
14,TRBJ2-5,TRBV7-2,TRBD1,.,CASSPQGERETQYF,TGTGCCAGCAGCCCTCAGGGGGAGCGGGAGACCCAGTACTTC
12,TRBJ2-1,TRBV27,TRBD2,.,CASSLYGREEFF,TGTGCCAGCAGTTTATATGGGCGGGAGGAGTTCTTC
17,TRBJ2-2,TRBV19,TRBD2,.,CASRITSGRADGGELFF,TGTGCCAGTAGGATAACTAGCGGGAGGGCCGATGGCGGGGAGCTGTTTTTT
15,TRBJ2-2,TRBV11-3,.,few,CASSSYRENTGELFF,TGTGCCAGCAGCTCCTACAGGGAAAACACCGGGGAGCTGTTTTTT
11,TRBJ2-3,TRBV10-3,.,.,CAISNTDTQYF,TGTGCCATCAGCAACACAGATACGCAGTATTTT
13,TRBJ2-1,TRBV30,.,.,CAWSVNWSREQFF,TGTGCCTGGAGTGTAAATTGGTCCCGGGAGCAGTTCTTC
15,TRBJ2-5,TRBV7-4,.,.,CASSLLPSEGETQYF,TGTGCTAGCAGCTTATTGCCTAGCGAGGGAGAGACCCAGTACTTC
15,TRBJ1-1,TRBV19,TRBD1,.,CASSILNRGATEAFF,TGTGCCAGTAGTATCCTGAACAGGGGTGCCACTGAAGCTTTCTTT
14,TRBJ2-1,TRBV28,TRBD1,.,CASSLDRGYNEQFF,TGTGCCAGCAGTCTCGACAGGGGCTACAATGAGCAGTTCTTC
15,TRBJ2-5,TRBV4-1,TRBD2,.,CASSQTASGSETQYF,TGCGCCAGCAGCCAAACGGCTAGCGGGAGTGAGACCCAGTACTTC
15,TRBJ2-3,TRBV13,.,.,CASSFPTLGGDTQYF,TGTGCCAGCAGCTTCCCGACCCTCGGGGGAGATACGCAGTATTTT
13,TRBJ1-1,TRBV9,.,large,CASSPRPLEEAFF,TGTGCCAGCAGTCCAAGACCCTTAGAGGAAGCTTTCTTT
19,TRBJ2-1,TRBV19,TRBD2,.,CASSPFGLAGDADYNEQFF,TGTGCCAGTAGTCCCTTTGGTCTAGCGGGAGACGCGGACTACAATGAGCAGTTCTTC
13,TRBJ2-5,TRBV29-1,TRBD1,.,CSVVGTDSETQYF,TGCAGCGTTGTCGGGACAGATTCAGAGACCCAGTACTTC
18,TRBJ2-6,TRBV5-1,.,.,CASSFVISALAGANVLTF,TGCGCCAGCAGCTTCGTCATCAGCGCCTTGGCGGGGGCCAACGTCCTGACTTTC
13,TRBJ1-1,TRBV7-3,.,once,CASSFQDDTEAFF,TGTGCCAGCAGCTTTCAGGACGACACTGAAGCTTTCTTT
15,TRBJ2-7,TRBV7-2,.,.,CASSLARTTLKEQYF,TGTGCCAGCAGCTTAGCAAGGACTACTTTGAAAGAGCAGTACTTC
14,TRBJ2-3,TRBV27,.,.,CASSWTAHTDTQYF,TGTGCCAGCAGTTGGACAGCCCACACAGATACGCAGTATTTT
13,TRBJ2-1,TRBV7-9,.,.,CASRSWGKDEQFF,TGTGCCAGCAGATCGTGGGGTAAGGATGAGCAGTTCTTC
15,TRBJ1-1,TRBV7-3,.,once,CASSLTPTGITEAFF,TGTGCCAGCAGCTTAACCCCGACAGGTATCACTGAAGCTTTCTTT
15,TRBJ2-1,TRBV4-3,TRBD2,.,CASSQRASGRNEQFF,TGCGCCAGCAGCCAACGGGCTAGCGGGAGGAATGAGCAGTTCTTC
17,TRBJ1-1,TRBV19,.,once,CASSIFGGRSIFAEAFF,TGTGCCAGTAGTATTTTCGGGGGCCGCAGTATTTTCGCTGAAGCTTTCTTT
17,TRBJ2-1,TRBV6-4,TRBD2,.,CASSEFFSASGNNEQFF,TGTGCCAGCAGTGAATTCTTCTCGGCTAGCGGTAACAATGAGCAGTTCTTC
14,TRBJ2-7,TRBV5-8,TRBD2,.,CASSFPAGYYEQYF,TGTGCCAGCAGCTTTCCAGCGGGATACTACGAGCAGTACTTC
15,TRBJ2-1,TRBV10-1,.,.,CASSERDGKYNEQFF,TGCGCCAGCAGTGAACGGGACGGTAAATACAATGAGCAGTTCTTC
16,TRBJ2-3,TRBV7-3,TRBD2,.,CASSFHGGVRTDTQYF,TGTGCCAGCAGCTTTCACGGGGGGGTAAGGACAGATACGCAGTATTTT
12,TRBJ2-2,TRBV2,.,once,CATLRPRGELFF,TGTGCCACCCTGCGACCCCGGGGGGAGCTGTTTTTT
18,TRBJ1-3,TRBV9,TRBD1,.,CASSAKQPETGQENTIYF,TGTGCCAGCAGCGCCAAACAACCCGAGACAGGGCAGGAAAACACCATATATTTT
17,TRBJ2-1,TRBV5-5,.,.,CASSLGAYRIDHNEQFF,TGTGCCAGCAGCTTGGGGGCCTACCGGATCGACCACAATGAGCAGTTCTTC
14,TRBJ2-7,TRBV5-4,TRBD1,medium-sized,CASSRGTGSYEQYF,TGTGCCAGCAGCCGTGGGACAGGCTCCTACGAGCAGTACTTC
16,TRBJ1-2,TRBV6-1,.,.,CASSEGHRDFNYGYTF,TGTGCCAGCAGTGAGGGTCACCGTGATTTTAACTATGGCTACACCTTC
16,TRBJ2-5,TRBV28,TRBD1,once,CASSPRTGGLQETQYF,TGTGCCAGCAGCCCCCGGACAGGGGGCCTACAAGAGACCCAGTACTTC
17,TRBJ2-1,TRBV13,TRBD1,.,CASSPIAGGEVYNEQFF,TGTGCCAGCAGCCCAATAGCAGGGGGAGAGGTCTACAATGAGCAGTTCTTC
15,TRBJ2-1,TRBV9,TRBD1,.,CASSPGTGPYNEQFF,TGTGCCAGCAGCCCCGGGACAGGGCCCTACAATGAGCAGTTCTTC
15,TRBJ2-7,TRBV4-1,.,.,CASSPSGDNSYEQYF,TGCGCCAGCAGCCCCTCGGGGGACAACTCCTACGAGCAGTACTTC
13,TRBJ2-7,TRBV9,.,.,CASSVGVYYEQYF,TGTGCCAGCAGCGTAGGGGTATACTACGAGCAGTACTTC
14,TRBJ1-4,TRBV7-9,.,.,CASRTSGTNEKLFF,TGTGCCAGCAGGACCTCGGGAACTAATGAAAAACTGTTTTTT
15,TRBJ1-2,TRBV6-5,.,.,CASTKPRDSNYGYTF,TGTGCCAGCACCAAGCCCCGGGACTCTAACTATGGCTACACCTTC
13,TRBJ2-1,TRBV2,TRBD1,.,CASRDRAYNEQFF,TGTGCCAGCCGGGACAGGGCTTACAATGAGCAGTTCTTC
15,TRBJ1-2,TRBV6-6,.,.,CASTKPRDSNYGYTF,TGTGCCAGCACCAAGCCCCGGGACTCTAACTATGGCTACACCTTC
14,TRBJ2-1,TRBV28,.,.,CASSFRQELREQFF,TGTGCCAGCAGTTTCCGACAGGAGCTTAGGGAGCAGTTCTTC
17,TRBJ2-5,TRBV27,TRBD2,.,CASSLSLPGLPQETQYF,TGTGCCAGCAGTCTCAGTTTACCGGGACTACCCCAAGAGACCCAGTACTTC
16,TRBJ2-7,TRBV4-2,.,few,CASSQEGGVPSYEQYF,TGTGCCAGCAGCCAAGAGGGGGGAGTCCCAAGCTACGAGCAGTACTTC
17,TRBJ1-1,TRBV28,.,once,CASSSQERGGWVTEAFF,TGTGCCAGCAGCTCCCAAGAAAGGGGCGGGTGGGTCACTGAAGCTTTCTTT
13,TRBJ2-7,TRBV2,TRBD1,.,CATTRDSSYEQYF,TGTGCCACCACCCGGGACAGCTCCTACGAGCAGTACTTC
14,TRBJ2-3,TRBV2,TRBD2,once,CASRASGGADTQYF,TGTGCCAGCAGGGCTAGCGGAGGAGCAGATACGCAGTATTTT
13,TRBJ1-5,TRBV6-4,.,.,CASSDSRGQPQHF,TGTGCCAGCAGTGACTCTCGGGGTCAGCCCCAGCATTTT
14,TRBJ2-7,TRBV6-7,.,.,CASSYGRQPYEQYF,TGTGCCAGCAGTTACGGGAGACAGCCCTACGAGCAGTACTTC
15,TRBJ1-1,TRBV5-1,TRBD1,few,CASSLDRGFNTEAFF,TGCGCCAGCAGCTTGGACAGGGGCTTTAACACTGAAGCTTTCTTT
12,TRBJ2-1,TRBV28,.,.,CASSFEYNEQFF,TGTGCCAGCAGTTTCGAGTACAATGAGCAGTTCTTC
13,TRBJ1-2,TRBV27,.,.,CASSFDGSFGYTF,TGTGCCAGCAGTTTTGACGGAAGTTTCGGCTACACCTTC
15,TRBJ2-7,TRBV5-3,TRBD1,.,CARSLSTGYLKRPLF,TGTGCCAGAAGCTTGTCGACAGGGTATTTGAAGCGGCCCCTCTTC
12,TRBJ2-5,TRBV6-5,.,.,CATRTFQETQYF,TGTGCCACGAGGACATTTCAAGAGACCCAGTACTTC
16,TRBJ1-1,TRBV27,.,.,CASSPLEFNMNTEAFF,TGTGCCAGCAGTCCCCTGGAGTTTAACATGAACACTGAAGCTTTCTTT
12,TRBJ1-4,TRBV27,TRBD1,once,CASRQGYGKLFF,TGTGCCAGCAGACAGGGGTACGGAAAACTGTTTTTT
14,TRBJ1-6,TRBV7-3,.,.,CASSLGSYNSPLHF,TGTGCCAGCAGCTTAGGCTCCTATAATTCACCCCTCCACTTT